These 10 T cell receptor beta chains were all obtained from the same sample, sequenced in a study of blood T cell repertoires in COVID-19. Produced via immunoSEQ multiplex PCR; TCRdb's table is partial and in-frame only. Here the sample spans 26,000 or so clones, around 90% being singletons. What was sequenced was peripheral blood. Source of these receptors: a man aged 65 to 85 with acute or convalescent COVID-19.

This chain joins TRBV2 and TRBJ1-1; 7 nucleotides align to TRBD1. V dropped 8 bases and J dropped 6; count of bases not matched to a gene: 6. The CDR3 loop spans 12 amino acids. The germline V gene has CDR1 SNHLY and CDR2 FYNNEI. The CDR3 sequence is CASPGGSAEAFF. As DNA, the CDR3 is TGTGCCAGCCCAGGGGGTAGCGCTGAAGCTTTCTTT.

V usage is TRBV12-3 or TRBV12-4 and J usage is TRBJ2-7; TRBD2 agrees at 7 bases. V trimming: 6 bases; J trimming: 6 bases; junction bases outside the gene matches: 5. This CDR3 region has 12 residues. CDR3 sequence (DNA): TGTGCCAGCAGCACTAGCGCGGTCGAGCAGTACTTC. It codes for CASSTSAVEQYF.

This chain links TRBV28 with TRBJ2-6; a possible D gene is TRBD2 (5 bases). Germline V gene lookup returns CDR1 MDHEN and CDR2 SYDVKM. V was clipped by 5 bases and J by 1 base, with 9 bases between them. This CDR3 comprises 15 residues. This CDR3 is CASSPTSSGANVLTF. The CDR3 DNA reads TGTGCCAGCAGTCCTACTAGTTCTGGGGCCAACGTCCTGACTTTC.

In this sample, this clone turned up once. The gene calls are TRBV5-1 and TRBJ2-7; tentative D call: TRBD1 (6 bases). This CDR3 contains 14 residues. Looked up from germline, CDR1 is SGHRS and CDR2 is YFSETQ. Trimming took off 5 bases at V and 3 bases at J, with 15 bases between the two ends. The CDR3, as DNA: TGCGCCAGCAGGACTTCAGGGGTGGGCTACGAGCAGTACTTC. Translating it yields CASRTSGVGYEQYF.

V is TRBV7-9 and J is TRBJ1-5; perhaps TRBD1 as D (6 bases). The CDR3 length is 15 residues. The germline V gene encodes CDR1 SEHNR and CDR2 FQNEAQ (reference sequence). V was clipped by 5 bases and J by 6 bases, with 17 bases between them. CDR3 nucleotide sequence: TGTGCCAGCAGCCGCCCAGGGGAGACAGGTCAGCCCCAGCATTTT. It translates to CASSRPGETGQPQHF.

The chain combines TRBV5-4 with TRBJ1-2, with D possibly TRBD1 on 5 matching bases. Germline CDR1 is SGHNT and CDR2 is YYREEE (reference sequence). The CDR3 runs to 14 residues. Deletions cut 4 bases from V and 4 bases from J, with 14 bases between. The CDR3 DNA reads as TGTGCCAGCAGCGGCCCGGGGGGGGGCTATGGCTACACCTTC. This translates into CASSGPGGGYGYTF. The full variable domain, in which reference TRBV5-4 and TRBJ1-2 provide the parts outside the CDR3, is ETGVTQSPTHLIKTRGQQVTLRCSSQSGHNTVSWYQQALGQGPQFIFQYYREEENGRGNFPPRFSGLQFPNYSSELNVNALELDDSALYLCASSGPGGGYGYTFGSGTRLTVV.

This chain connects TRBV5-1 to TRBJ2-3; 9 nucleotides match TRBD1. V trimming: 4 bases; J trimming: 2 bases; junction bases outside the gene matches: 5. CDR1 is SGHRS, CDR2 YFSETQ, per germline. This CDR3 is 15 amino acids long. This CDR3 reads CASSGRDRATDTQYF. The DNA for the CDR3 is TGCGCCAGCAGCGGAAGGGACAGGGCCACAGATACGCAGTATTTT.

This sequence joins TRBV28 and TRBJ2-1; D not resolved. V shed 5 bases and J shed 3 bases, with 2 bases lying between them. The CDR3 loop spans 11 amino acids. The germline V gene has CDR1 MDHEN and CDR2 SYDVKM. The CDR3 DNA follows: TGTGCCAGCAGTCTCTACAATGAGCAGTTCTTC. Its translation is CASSLYNEQFF.

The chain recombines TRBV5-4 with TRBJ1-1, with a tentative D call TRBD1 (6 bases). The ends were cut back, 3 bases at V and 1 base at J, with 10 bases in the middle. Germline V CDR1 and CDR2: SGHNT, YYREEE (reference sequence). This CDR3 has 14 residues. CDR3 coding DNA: TGTGCCAGCAGCTCCCCGACAGGGAACACTGAAGCTTTCTTT. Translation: CASSSPTGNTEAFF.

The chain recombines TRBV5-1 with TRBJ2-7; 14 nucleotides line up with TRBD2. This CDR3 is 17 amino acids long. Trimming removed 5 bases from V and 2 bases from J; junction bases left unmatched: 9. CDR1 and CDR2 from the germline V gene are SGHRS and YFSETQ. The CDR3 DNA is TGCGCCAGCAGTCATGGGACTAGCGGGAGAGAGGCCTACGAGCAGTACTTC. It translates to CASSHGTSGREAYEQYF.